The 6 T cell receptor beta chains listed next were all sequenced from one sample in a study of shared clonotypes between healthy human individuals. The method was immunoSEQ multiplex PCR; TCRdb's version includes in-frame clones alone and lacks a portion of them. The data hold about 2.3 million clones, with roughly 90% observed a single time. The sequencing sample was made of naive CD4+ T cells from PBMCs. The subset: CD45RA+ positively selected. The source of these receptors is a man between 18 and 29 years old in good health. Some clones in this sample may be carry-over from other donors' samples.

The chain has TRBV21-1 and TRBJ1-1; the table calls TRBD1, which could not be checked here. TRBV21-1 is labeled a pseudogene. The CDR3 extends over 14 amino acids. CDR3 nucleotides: TGTGCCAGCAGCCTTCCGGGACACCACACTGAAGCTTTCTTT. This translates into CASSLPGHHTEAFF.

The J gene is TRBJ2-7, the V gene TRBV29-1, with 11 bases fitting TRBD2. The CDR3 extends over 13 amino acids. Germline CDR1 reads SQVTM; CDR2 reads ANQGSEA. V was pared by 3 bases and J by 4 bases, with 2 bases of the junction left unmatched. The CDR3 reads CSVDLAGGYEQYF. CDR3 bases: TGCAGCGTTGATCTAGCGGGAGGTTACGAGCAGTACTTC.

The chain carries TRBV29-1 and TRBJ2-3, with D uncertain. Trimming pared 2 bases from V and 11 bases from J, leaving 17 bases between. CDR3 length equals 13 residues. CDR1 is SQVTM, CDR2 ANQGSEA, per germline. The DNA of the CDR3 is TGCAGCGTTGAAAGGGTTGGACCCCTAAAGCAGTATTTT. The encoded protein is CSVERVGPLKQYF.

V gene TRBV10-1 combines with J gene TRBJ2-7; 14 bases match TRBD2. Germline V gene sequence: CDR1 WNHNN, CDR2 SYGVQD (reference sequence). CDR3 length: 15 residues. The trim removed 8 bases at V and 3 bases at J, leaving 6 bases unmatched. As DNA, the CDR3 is TGCGCCAGCGGCCCTGGGACTAGCGGGAGCTACGAGCAGTACTTC. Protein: CASGPGTSGSYEQYF.

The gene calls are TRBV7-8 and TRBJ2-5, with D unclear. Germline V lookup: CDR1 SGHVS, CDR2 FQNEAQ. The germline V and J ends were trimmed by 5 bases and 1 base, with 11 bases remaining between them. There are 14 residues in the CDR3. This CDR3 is CASSQRFGQETQYF. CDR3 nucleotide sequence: TGTGCCAGCAGCCAGCGTTTTGGCCAAGAGACCCAGTACTTC.

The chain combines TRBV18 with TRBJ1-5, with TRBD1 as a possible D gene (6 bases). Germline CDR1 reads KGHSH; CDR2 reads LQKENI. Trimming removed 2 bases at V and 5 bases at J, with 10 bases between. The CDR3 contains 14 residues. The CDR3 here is CASSPNQGHQPQHF. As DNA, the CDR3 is TGTGCCAGCTCACCAAACCAGGGGCATCAGCCCCAGCATTTT.